There are a few counts of the clone carrying this T cell receptor (beta chain). Measured with immunoSEQ multiplex PCR; TCRdb has only the in-frame clones, and not every one. The sample lists around 61,000 clones, 86% occurring once. The sample comes from a study of technical replicates of blood from a handful of donors. The receptor was derived from a human donor in good health. Some clones in this sample may be carry-over from other donors' samples. Material: PBMCs.

The CDR3 loop reads CASSERLNTEAFF. The DNA of the CDR3 is TGCGCCAGCAGCGAACGGTTGAACACTGAAGCTTTCTTT. The rearrangement links TRBV4-1 to TRBJ1-1; D not resolved. Germline CDR1 MGHRA, CDR2 YSYEKL. Trimming left V 5 bases short and J 0 bases short, with 7 bases between. The CDR3 has 13 amino acids.